This T cell receptor beta chain was identified during a study of CD8+CD57+ T cells in acquired aplastic anemia. Turning to the study itself: Across the sorted CD4+ and CD8+ cells, DNA amounts averaged approximately 3.1 ug.

The authors sequenced patients whose flow cytometry had shown CD8+CD57+ cell expansion. Patients uniformly had severe acquired aplastic anemia. This clonotype was seen at least ten times. Its antigen is as yet unknown. This CDR3 spans 12 amino acids. Unmatched junction bases numbered 4, after V lost 7 bases and J lost 5 bases. Germline lookup yields CDR1 ENHRY and CDR2 SYGVKD. TCR beta VDJ and CDR3 profiling used genomic DNA as template. From the reads, TCRdb called clonotypes with MiXCR, one entry per CDR3 protein. The data show about 290,000 distinct CDR3 sequences, 56% seen once. General observations from the study: Approximately 27 CD8+ CDR3 sequences occurred in both the patients and the controls.

The TCR originated in a human donor with aplastic anemia. J is TRBJ2-5 and V is TRBV10-3; 7 nucleotides match TRBD2. The specimen was sorted CD4+, CD8+, or CD8+CD57+ T cells (not recorded which) from PBMCs. CDR3 DNA sequence: TGTGCCATCAAGCGGGGCGGCGAGACCCAGTACTTC. It yields the protein CAIKRGGETQYF.